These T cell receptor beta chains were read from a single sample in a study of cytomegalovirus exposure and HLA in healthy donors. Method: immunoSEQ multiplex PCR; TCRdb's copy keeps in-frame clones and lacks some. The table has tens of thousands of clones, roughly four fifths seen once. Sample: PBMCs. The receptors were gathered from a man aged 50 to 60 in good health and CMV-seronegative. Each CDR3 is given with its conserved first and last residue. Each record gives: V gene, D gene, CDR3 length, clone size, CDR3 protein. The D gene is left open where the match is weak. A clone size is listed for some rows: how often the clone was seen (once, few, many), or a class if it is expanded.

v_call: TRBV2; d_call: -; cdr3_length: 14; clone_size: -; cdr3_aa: CASTIGHLYYGYTF
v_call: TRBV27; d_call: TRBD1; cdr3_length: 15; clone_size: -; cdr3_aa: CASSPKGDSSYEQYF
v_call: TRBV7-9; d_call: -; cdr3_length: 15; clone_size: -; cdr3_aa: CASSLFGTGDYGYTF
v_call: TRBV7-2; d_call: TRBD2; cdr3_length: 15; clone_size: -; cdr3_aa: CASSLREGSTDTQYF
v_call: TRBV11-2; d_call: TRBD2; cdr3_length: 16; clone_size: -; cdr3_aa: CASRGPLLAGVNEQYF
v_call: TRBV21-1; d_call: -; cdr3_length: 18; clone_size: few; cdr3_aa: CASSKYRTGGLSGNTIYF
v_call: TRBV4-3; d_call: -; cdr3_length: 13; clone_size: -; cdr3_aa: CASSHLRDNEQFF
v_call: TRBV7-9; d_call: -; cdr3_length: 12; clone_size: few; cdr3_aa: CASWGSQETQYF
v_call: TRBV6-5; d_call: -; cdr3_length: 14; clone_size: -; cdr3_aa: CASSPGPTNEKLFF
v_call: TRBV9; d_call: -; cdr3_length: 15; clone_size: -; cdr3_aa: CASSVDGSTYNEQFF
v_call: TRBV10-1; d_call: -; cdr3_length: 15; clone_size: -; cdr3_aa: CASSEGASSSYEQYF
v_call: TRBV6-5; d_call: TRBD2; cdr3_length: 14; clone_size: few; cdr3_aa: CASSYVAGQGEQFF
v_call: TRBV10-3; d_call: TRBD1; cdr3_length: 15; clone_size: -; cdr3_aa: CAMGTGGPGANVLTF
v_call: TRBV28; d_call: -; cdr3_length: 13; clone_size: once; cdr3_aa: CASSPPGTGELFF
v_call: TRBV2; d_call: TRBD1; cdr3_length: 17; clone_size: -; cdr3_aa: CASTSDRVRSRSGEQYF
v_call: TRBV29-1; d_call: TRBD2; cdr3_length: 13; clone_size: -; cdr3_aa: CSTGLATYNEQFF
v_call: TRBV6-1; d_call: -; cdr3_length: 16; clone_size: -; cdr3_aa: CASSEEGHTFQETQYF
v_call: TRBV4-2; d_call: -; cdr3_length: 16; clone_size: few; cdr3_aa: CASSQDFNSGANVLTF
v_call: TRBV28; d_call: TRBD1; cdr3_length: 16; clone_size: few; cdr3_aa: CASSLGPTGEGYEQYF
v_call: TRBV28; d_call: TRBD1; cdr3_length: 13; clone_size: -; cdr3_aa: CAGQGEVNTEAFF
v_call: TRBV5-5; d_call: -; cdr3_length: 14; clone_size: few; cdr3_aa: CASSLGAYSNEQYF
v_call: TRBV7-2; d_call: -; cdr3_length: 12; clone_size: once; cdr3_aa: CASSLYQAKQYF
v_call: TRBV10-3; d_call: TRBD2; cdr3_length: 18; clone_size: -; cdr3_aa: CAISESGAGGPNTGELFF
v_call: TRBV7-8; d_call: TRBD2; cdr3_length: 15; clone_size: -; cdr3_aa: CASSLSGRAYNEQFF
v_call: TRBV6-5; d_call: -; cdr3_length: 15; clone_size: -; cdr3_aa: CASSAAWQAGNTIYF
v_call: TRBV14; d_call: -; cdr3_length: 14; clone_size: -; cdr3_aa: CASSHKTLDNEQFF
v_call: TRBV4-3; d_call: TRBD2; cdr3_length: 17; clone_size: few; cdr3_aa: CASSLNYGGGAADTQYF
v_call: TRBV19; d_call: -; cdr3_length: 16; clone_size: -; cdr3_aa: CASTPRVGVNTGELFF
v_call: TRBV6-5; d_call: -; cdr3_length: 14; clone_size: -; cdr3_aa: CASSYSGGLTEAFF
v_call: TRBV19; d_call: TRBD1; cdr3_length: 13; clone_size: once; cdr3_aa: CATNDRGFYGYTF
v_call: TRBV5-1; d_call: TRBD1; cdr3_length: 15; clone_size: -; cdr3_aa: CASSLRQGASYEQYF
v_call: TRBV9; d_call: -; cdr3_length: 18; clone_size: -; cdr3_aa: CASSASGTPNYGQETQYF
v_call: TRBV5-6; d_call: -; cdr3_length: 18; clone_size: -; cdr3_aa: CASSTRGMGGFWSGELFF
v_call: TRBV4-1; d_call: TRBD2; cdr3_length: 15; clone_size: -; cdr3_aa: CASSQETSGAYEQYF
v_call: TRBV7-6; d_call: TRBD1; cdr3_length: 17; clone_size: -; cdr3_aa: CASSLRHRGRNTGELFF
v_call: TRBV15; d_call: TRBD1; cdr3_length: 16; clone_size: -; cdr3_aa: CATIPLEDRSHNEQFF
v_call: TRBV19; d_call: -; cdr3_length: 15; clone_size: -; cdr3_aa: CASSITSGPFYEQYF
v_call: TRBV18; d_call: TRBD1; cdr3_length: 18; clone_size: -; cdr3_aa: CASSPTGQGARMDTEAFF
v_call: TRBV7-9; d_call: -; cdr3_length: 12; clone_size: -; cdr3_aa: CASSLALSVVFF
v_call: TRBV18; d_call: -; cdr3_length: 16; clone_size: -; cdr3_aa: CASSRRSGFQAYEQYF
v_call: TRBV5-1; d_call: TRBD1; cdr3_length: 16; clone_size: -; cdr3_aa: CASSSRPGTGLYEQYF
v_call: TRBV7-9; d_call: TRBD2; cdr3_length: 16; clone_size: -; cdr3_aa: CASSILLAGAHNEQFF
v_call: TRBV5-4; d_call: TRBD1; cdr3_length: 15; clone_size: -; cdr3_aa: CASSPGQGAGNEQFF
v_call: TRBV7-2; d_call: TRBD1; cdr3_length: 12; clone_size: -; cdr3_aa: CASSSSRDRPHF
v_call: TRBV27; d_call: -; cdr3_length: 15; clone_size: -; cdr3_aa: CASSPLGATNEKLFF